Below are 24 T cell receptor beta chains sequenced from a single sample in a study of blood T cell repertoires in COVID-19. TCRdb's table, derived via immunoSEQ multiplex PCR, lists solely in-frame clones and lacks some. Among about 67,000 clones listed, roughly nine tenths were seen once. The sample comprised peripheral blood. The receptor set was obtained from a man aged 50 to 60 with active COVID-19.

V gene TRBV24-1 combines with J gene TRBJ2-2; TRBD1 aligns across 7 bases. Germline V CDR1 and CDR2: KGHDR, SFDVKD. The CDR3 runs 15 residues. The trim removed 1 base at V and 3 bases at J, leaving 1 base unmatched. The DNA of the CDR3 is TGTGCCACCAGTGATTTAGGACAGGACACCGGGGAGCTGTTTTTT. Residues: CATSDLGQDTGELFF.

This clone occurred once. This chain joins TRBV5-4 and TRBJ2-3, with a possible D match to TRBD1 (5 bases). Germline CDR1 and CDR2: SGHNT and YYREEE (reference sequence). The CDR3 sequence is 15 residues long. The germline V and J ends were trimmed by 2 bases and 3 bases, with 13 bases remaining between them. The CDR3 here is CASSLKGVWTDTQYF. CDR3 DNA: TGTGCCAGCAGCTTAAAAGGGGTTTGGACAGATACGCAGTATTTT.

The chain uses TRBV10-2 and TRBJ2-2; the match to TRBD2 covers 8 bases. CDR3 length: 16 amino acids. J gave up 1 base and V 6 bases, and 7 bases lay outside the gene matches. Germline V lookup: CDR1 WSHSY, CDR2 SAAADI. CDR3 bases: TGCGCCAGCAGCCCAAGGCGGGAGGTGAACACCGGGGAGCTGTTTTTT. Its protein is CASSPRREVNTGELFF.

This clone was seen a handful of times. V gene TRBV19 combines with J gene TRBJ1-5; D perhaps matches TRBD1 (6 bases). V dropped 9 bases and J dropped 0 bases, with 12 bases sitting between them. This CDR3 has 14 amino acids. CDR1 is LNHDA and CDR2 is SQIVND in the germline V gene (reference sequence). Here the CDR3 DNA reads TGTGCCAGCCTTAACAGGGCTAGCAATCAGCCCCAGCATTTT. Its protein is CASLNRASNQPQHF.

V usage is TRBV5-4 and J usage is TRBJ2-7; 10 bases map to TRBD1. The CDR3 spans 15 residues. With V trimmed by 4 bases and J by 2 bases, 6 bases remained unmatched. CDR1 and CDR2 from the germline V gene are SGHNT and YYREEE (reference sequence). The DNA of the CDR3 is TGTGCCAGCAGCCTTCCGGGGACAGGGGCCTACGAGCAGTACTTC. Protein product: CASSLPGTGAYEQYF.

J is TRBJ2-7 and V is TRBV6-2 or TRBV6-3, with D perhaps matching TRBD2 (6 bases). CDR1 and CDR2 from the germline V gene are MNHEY and SVGEGT. The CDR3 loop spans 15 amino acids. V lost 4 bases to trimming and J lost 7 bases, with 20 bases between them. CDR3 coding DNA: TGTGCCAGCAGTTGGGGCCCGGGAGAAGCGTGGGAGCAGTACTTC. Translation: CASSWGPGEAWEQYF.

This chain links TRBV6-5 with TRBJ1-3; weak D call: TRBD1 (5 bases). Germline CDR1 MNHEY, CDR2 SVGAGI. This CDR3 is built from 15 residues. The ends were cut back, 8 bases at V and 8 bases at J, with 22 bases in the middle. The chain's CDR3 is CASPPPAQGRHTIYF. The CDR3 nucleotides are TGTGCCAGCCCCCCCCCGGCGCAGGGTAGACACACCATATATTTT.

The chain has TRBV7-9 and TRBJ1-2, with TRBD1 matching 9 bases. The CDR3 totals 14 residues. Per the germline V gene, CDR1 is SEHNR and CDR2 is FQNEAQ (reference sequence). Losses at the gene ends were 6 bases for V and 6 bases for J; bases not matched to a gene: 8. The chain's CDR3 is CASSQTGGVDGYTF. The DNA of the CDR3 is TGTGCCAGCAGTCAAACAGGGGGCGTCGATGGCTACACCTTC. Supplemented by reference TRBV7-9 and TRBJ1-2, the full variable domain reads DTGVSQNPRHKITKRGQNVTFRCDPISEHNRLYWYRQTLGQGPEFLTYFQNEAQLEKSRLLSDRFSAERPKGSFSTLEIQRTEQGDSAMYLCASSQTGGVDGYTFGSGTRLTVV.

This chain connects TRBV29-1 to TRBJ2-1, with 7 bases that match TRBD1. With 1 base clipped from V and 0 bases from J, the junction kept 12 bases outside the gene matches. This CDR3 is 18 amino acids long. Germline V CDR1 and CDR2: SQVTM, ANQGSEA. CDR3 DNA: TGCAGCGTTGAAGTTTTCTGGGTAAGGGGGCCCTCCTACAATGAGCAGTTCTTC. Its protein product is CSVEVFWVRGPSYNEQFF.

J is TRBJ2-7 and V is TRBV9; the match to TRBD2 covers 7 bases. V trimming: 3 bases; J trimming: 0 bases; junction bases outside the gene matches: 3. The germline gives CDR1 SGDLS, CDR2 YYNGEE. The CDR3 consists of 14 residues. The CDR3 DNA is TGTGCCAGCAGCGCGTCGGGAGGCTCCTACGAGCAGTACTTC. Translating it yields CASSASGGSYEQYF.

This chain uses TRBV7-6 with TRBJ2-7; D remains ambiguous. Trimming stripped 2 bases from V and 0 bases from J, with 14 bases between. The CDR3 has 16 amino acids. Looked up from germline, CDR1 is SGHVS and CDR2 is FNYEAQ. CDR3 amino acids: CASSLFDDTSSYEQYF. Here the CDR3 DNA reads TGTGCCAGCAGCTTATTTGACGACACGAGCTCCTACGAGCAGTACTTC.

The genes are TRBV14 and TRBJ2-1; 9 nucleotides agree with TRBD1. Germline V lookup: CDR1 SGHDN, CDR2 FVKESK. The ends lost 5 bases at V and 3 bases at J; junction bases unmatched: 8. The CDR3 contains 16 residues. The CDR3 coding sequence is TGTGCCAGCAGCTCTTCCGGGACAGGGATCTACAATGAGCAGTTCTTC. It translates to CASSSSGTGIYNEQFF.

V usage is TRBV9 and J usage is TRBJ1-2, with 7 nucleotides matching TRBD1. V lost 2 bases and J lost 7; bases outside the gene matches: 5. CDR3 length equals 13 residues. Germline-derived CDR1 and CDR2 are SGDLS and YYNGEE. The CDR3 region has the DNA TGTGCCAGCAGCGTCGATAACAGGGGTGGCTACACCTTC. This sequence encodes CASSVDNRGGYTF.

V gene TRBV28 combines with J gene TRBJ1-5; D gene uncertain. The CDR3 sequence is 14 residues long. Per the germline V gene, CDR1 is MDHEN and CDR2 is SYDVKM. V dropped 5 bases and J dropped 5 bases, with 13 bases sitting between them. The chain's CDR3 is CASSPREAYQPQHF. The CDR3 DNA reads TGTGCCAGCAGTCCCCGGGAGGCGTATCAGCCCCAGCATTTT.

The chain combines TRBV7-2 with TRBJ2-7; 10 positions agree with TRBD2. CDR3 length equals 15 residues. Losses at the gene ends were 5 bases for V and 2 bases for J; bases not matched to a gene: 6. Per germline, CDR1 SGHTA and CDR2 FQGNSA. CDR3 DNA sequence: TGTGCCAGCAGCCCCTCCAGCGGGGGGGCCTACGAGCAGTACTTC. The encoded protein is CASSPSSGGAYEQYF.

This rearrangement joins TRBV7-9 to TRBJ2-3; D gene ambiguous. The CDR3 spans 16 residues. The germline CDR1 and CDR2 sequences are SEHNR and FQNEAQ (reference sequence). The V end was cut by 2 bases, the J end by 2 bases, with 14 bases between. The CDR3 reads CASSLRTQNPTDTQYF. DNA of the CDR3: TGTGCCAGCAGCTTAAGAACCCAGAACCCCACAGATACGCAGTATTTT.

This rearrangement joins TRBV5-1 to TRBJ1-3; D gene ambiguous. V dropped 4 bases and J dropped 2 bases, with 16 bases sitting between them. Germline CDR1 is SGHRS and CDR2 is YFSETQ. This CDR3 region has 16 residues. Written as DNA, the CDR3 is TGCGCCAGCAGCGGGAGTGGAAGGGCAGCTGGAAACACCATATATTTT. Translation: CASSGSGRAAGNTIYF. Complete variable domain (other parts from reference TRBV5-1 and TRBJ1-3): KAGVTQTPRYLIKTRGQQVTLSCSPISGHRSVSWYQQTPGQGLQFLFEYFSETQRNKGNFPGRFSGRQFSNSRSEMNVSTLELGDSALYLCASSGSGRAAGNTIYFGEGSWLTVV.

The genes are TRBV9 and TRBJ2-3, with D tentatively TRBD2 (5 bases). Trimming left V 0 bases short and J 4 bases short, with 12 bases between. The CDR3 length is 15 residues. The germline gives CDR1 SGDLS, CDR2 YYNGEE. The CDR3 region is CASSVGRAEADTQYF. The CDR3 region has the DNA TGTGCCAGCAGCGTAGGGAGAGCGGAAGCAGATACGCAGTATTTT.

The chain is built from TRBV7-2 and TRBJ1-5; D call uncertain. V was clipped by 5 bases and J by 3 bases, with 8 bases between them. The CDR3 spans 13 residues. Germline values: CDR1 SGHTA, CDR2 FQGNSA. The CDR3 sequence: CASSPSYNQPQHF. CDR3 in DNA: TGTGCCAGCAGCCCTAGCTACAATCAGCCCCAGCATTTT. Filled out from reference TRBV7-2 and TRBJ1-5, the complete variable domain reads GAGVSQSPSNKVTEKGKDVELRCDPISGHTALYWYRQSLGQGLEFLIYFQGNSAPDKSGLPSDRFSAERTGGSVSTLTIQRTQQEDSAVYLCASSPSYNQPQHFGDGTRLSIL.

The CDR3 nucleotides are TGTGCCAGCAGCTTAGAAGCGGGGGTACTGAATGAGCAGTTCTTC. This encodes CASSLEAGVLNEQFF. The chain employs TRBV7-6 and TRBJ2-1; the match to TRBD2 covers 8 bases. The CDR3 runs to 15 residues. The J segment lost 7 bases and the V segment lost 1 base, leaving 6 bases of the junction unmatched. Germline CDR1 and CDR2: SGHVS and FNYEAQ.

V usage is TRBV5-1 and J usage is TRBJ1-4; 9 bases line up with TRBD1. Germline values: CDR1 SGHRS, CDR2 YFSETQ. This CDR3 has 13 residues. The V and J ends lost 7 bases and 4 bases, in that order; junction bases with no gene match: 2. The CDR3 sequence is CASRDRDNEKLFF. In nucleotides, the CDR3 is TGCGCCAGCCGGGACAGGGATAATGAAAAACTGTTTTTT.

This sequence joins TRBV7-3 and TRBJ2-3, with TRBD2 matching 11 bases. This CDR3 is built from 16 residues. CDR1 SGHTA and CDR2 FQGTGA come from the germline V gene. With 1 base clipped from V and 3 bases from J, the junction kept 3 bases outside the gene matches. The CDR3 spells CASSLSVAGGTDTQYF. CDR3 bases: TGTGCCAGCAGCTTAAGTGTAGCGGGGGGGACAGATACGCAGTATTTT.

The chain carries TRBV7-9 and TRBJ2-7, with D maybe TRBD2 (6 bases). This CDR3 has 14 residues. The germline V and J ends were trimmed by 6 bases and 6 bases, with 18 bases remaining between them. The germline V gene encodes CDR1 SEHNR and CDR2 FQNEAQ (reference sequence). The CDR3 spells CASSSLGGVSEQYF. In DNA, the CDR3 is TGTGCCAGCAGTTCCCTCGGGGGAGTGAGCGAGCAGTACTTC. The full variable domain, rest sourced from reference TRBV7-9 and TRBJ2-7, is DTGVSQNPRHKITKRGQNVTFRCDPISEHNRLYWYRQTLGQGPEFLTYFQNEAQLEKSRLLSDRFSAERPKGSFSTLEIQRTEQGDSAMYLCASSSLGGVSEQYFGPGTRLTVT.

This chain joins TRBV7-9 and TRBJ1-1; a weak D match, TRBD1 (5 bases). CDR3 length equals 14 residues. Trimming shortened V by 4 bases and J by 5 bases, and 14 bases separated the two germline ends. CDR1 SEHNR and CDR2 FQNEAQ come from the germline V gene (reference sequence). CDR3 protein: CASSSVGGWTEAFF. The CDR3 region has the DNA TGTGCCAGCAGCTCAGTCGGGGGTTGGACTGAAGCTTTCTTT.